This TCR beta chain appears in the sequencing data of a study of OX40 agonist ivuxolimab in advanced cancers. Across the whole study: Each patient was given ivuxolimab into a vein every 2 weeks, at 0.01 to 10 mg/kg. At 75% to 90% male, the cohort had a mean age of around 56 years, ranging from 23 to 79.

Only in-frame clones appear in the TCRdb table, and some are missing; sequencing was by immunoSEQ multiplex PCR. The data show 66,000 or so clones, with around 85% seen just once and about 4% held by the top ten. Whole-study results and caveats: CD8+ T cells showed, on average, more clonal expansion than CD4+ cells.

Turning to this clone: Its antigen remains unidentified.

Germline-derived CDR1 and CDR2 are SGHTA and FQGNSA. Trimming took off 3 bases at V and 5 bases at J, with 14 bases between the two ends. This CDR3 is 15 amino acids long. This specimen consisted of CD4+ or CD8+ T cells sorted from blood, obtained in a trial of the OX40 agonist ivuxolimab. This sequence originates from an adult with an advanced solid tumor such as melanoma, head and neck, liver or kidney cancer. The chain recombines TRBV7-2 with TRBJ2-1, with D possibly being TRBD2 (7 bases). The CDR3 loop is CASSFRGGQDNEQFF. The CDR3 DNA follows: TGTGCCAGCAGCTTTAGGGGGGGCCAAGACAATGAGCAGTTCTTC.